These 20 T cell receptor beta chains were sequenced from one sample in a study of CD8 T cells in Susac syndrome (dated by TCRdb to about 2019). Libraries came from the immunoSEQ multiplex PCR assay. RNA was extracted using the RNeasy kit, and about 0.45 to 1 ug of the RNA was reverse transcribed with random hexamers. TCRdb ran its own pipeline on the public reads, namely fastp trimming at Q25 and MiXCR clone calling, and kept in-frame beta chains. All rows with the same CDR3 protein become a single entry with the most common DNA and genes. In all, the sample holds under 200,000 distinct CDR3 sequences, and about 93% of those were seen once. 0.1% to 0.12% of the sample lies in the top ten. Sequenced sample: CD4+ T cells from PBMCs. These receptors all come from a human donor in good health.

The chain has TRBV10-3 and TRBJ1-4; D may be TRBD1 (6 bases). The CDR3 covers 15 residues. V shed 0 bases and J shed 3 bases, with 8 bases lying between them. The germline V gene encodes CDR1 ENHRY and CDR2 SYGVKD. This chain's CDR3 is CAISESRTANEKLFF. The CDR3 DNA sequence: TGTGCCATCAGTGAGTCTAGGACAGCTAATGAAAAACTGTTTTTT.

The V call is TRBV28, the J call TRBJ2-1; 12 bases are shared with TRBD2. The CDR3 totals 14 residues. CDR1 is MDHEN, CDR2 SYDVKM, per germline. V gave up 7 bases and J gave up 4 bases; unmatched junction bases: 2. CDR3 coding DNA: TGTGCCAGCATCCTAGCGGGGGGGTACAATGAGCAGTTCTTC. The encoded protein is CASILAGGYNEQFF.

The V and J genes are TRBV12-3 or TRBV12-4 and TRBJ2-7, with 7 nucleotides matching TRBD2. This CDR3 contains 13 residues. V shed 1 base, J shed 4 bases, and the junction held 1 base outside the gene matches. The CDR3 region is CASSLGSGYEQYV. CDR3 DNA: TGTGCCAGCAGTTTAGGTAGCGGGTACGAGCAGTACGTC.

The chain joins TRBV24-1 to TRBJ2-2; no firm D call. V was shortened by 0 bases and J by 6 bases, with 10 bases between the two germline ends. Per the germline V gene, CDR1 is KGHDR and CDR2 is SFDVKD. CDR3 length: 15 amino acids. CDR3 protein: CATSDLRKVPGELFF. CDR3 nucleotide sequence: TGTGCCACCAGTGATTTGCGTAAGGTCCCCGGGGAGCTGTTTTTT.

The genes are TRBV7-6 and TRBJ2-2, with a tentative D call TRBD1 (5 bases). The ends were cut back, 5 bases at V and 5 bases at J, with 15 bases in the middle. Germline values: CDR1 SGHVS, CDR2 FNYEAQ. The CDR3 sequence is 15 residues long. CDR3 region: CASSQTAQLTGELFF. In DNA, the CDR3 is TGTGCCAGCAGCCAGACAGCACAGTTGACCGGGGAGCTGTTTTTT.

CDR3: CASSLGTGTPYTEAFF. The CDR3 nucleotides are TGTGCCAGCAGCTTAGGGACTGGGACACCTTACACTGAAGCTTTCTTT. The J gene is TRBJ1-1, the V gene TRBV7-9; D might be TRBD1 (6 bases). The CDR3 covers 16 residues. Looked up from germline, CDR1 is SEHNR and CDR2 is FQNEAQ (reference sequence). The ends were cut back, 1 base at V and 3 bases at J, with 15 bases in the middle.

This sequence joins TRBV27 and TRBJ1-6, with D possibly matching TRBD1 (6 bases). With 3 bases removed from V and 9 bases from J, the gap between germline ends came to 21 bases. This CDR3 contains 17 residues. The germline V gene has CDR1 MNHEY and CDR2 SMNVEV (reference sequence). CDR3 protein: CASSFGLGQSLSSPLHF. CDR3 coding DNA: TGTGCCAGCAGTTTCGGACTCGGACAGTCGCTGTCTTCACCCCTCCACTTT.

The CDR3, as DNA: TGTGCCAGCAGTTACGCGTGGTTAGCGGTTGCCCCTAGGACCCAGTACTTC. Translating it yields CASSYAWLAVAPRTQYF. V gene TRBV6-5 combines with J gene TRBJ2-5, with D tentatively TRBD2 (6 bases). CDR1 and CDR2 (germline): MNHEY, SVGAGI. Trimming removed 2 bases from V and 7 bases from J, with 23 bases in between. The CDR3 loop spans 17 amino acids.

In this sample, this clonotype turned up a few times. The chain recombines TRBV30 with TRBJ2-7; 7 nucleotides match TRBD1. Germline V lookup: CDR1 GTSNPN, CDR2 SVGIG (reference sequence). CDR3 length: 13 amino acids. With V trimmed by 0 bases and J by 2 bases, 1 base remained unmatched. The CDR3 protein is CAWSVRGPYEQYV. CDR3 sequence (DNA): TGTGCCTGGAGTGTAAGGGGGCCCTACGAGCAGTACGTC.

The V gene is TRBV20-1, the J gene TRBJ2-3; D gene ambiguous. Germline V gene data show CDR1 as DFQATT and CDR2 as SNEGSKA (reference sequence). The CDR3 is 13 amino acids. V lost 6 bases and J 0 bases, leaving 10 bases between the germline ends. The chain's CDR3 is CSAVLTSTDTQYF. The CDR3 DNA is TGCAGTGCCGTACTGACTAGCACAGATACGCAGTATTTT.

CDR3 sequence reads: CASSPGVGTQYF. CDR3 nucleotide sequence: TGTGCCAGCAGCCCGGGGGTGGGTACGCAGTATTTT. V gene TRBV7-8 combines with J gene TRBJ2-3, with D possibly being TRBD2 (6 bases). The V gene lost 5 bases and the J gene lost 8 bases, with 11 bases spanning the gap. The CDR3 loop spans 12 amino acids. Germline V gene sequence: CDR1 SGHVS, CDR2 FQNEAQ.

CDR3 in DNA: TGTGCCAGCAGTGAAGCCTACCCTCAGTCCGGCTACACCTTC. This encodes CASSEAYPQSGYTF. The genes are TRBV6-1 and TRBJ1-2; no clear D. The ends were cut back, 0 bases at V and 8 bases at J, with 13 bases in the middle. Germline values: CDR1 MNHNS, CDR2 SASEGT. The CDR3 runs to 14 residues.

The chain is built from TRBV20-1 and TRBJ2-3; weak D call: TRBD1 (5 bases). Trimming stripped 3 bases from V and 2 bases from J, with 6 bases between. Looked up from germline, CDR1 is DFQATT and CDR2 is SNEGSKA (reference sequence). CDR3 length: 12 residues. The CDR3 nucleotides are TGCAGTGCTAGGACAGACACAGATACGCAGTATTTT. It specifies CSARTDTDTQYF.

In DNA form, the CDR3 reads TGTGCCAGCAGTAAAGGGACATATGGACAGGGTCTGTACTTC. Its protein is CASSKGTYGQGLYF. The chain recombines TRBV6-5 with TRBJ2-7; 8 bases agree with TRBD1. The CDR3 contains 14 residues. V was pared by 5 bases and J by 12 bases, with 15 bases of the junction left unmatched. Germline CDR1 is MNHEY and CDR2 is SVGAGI.

The chain employs TRBV23-1 and TRBJ2-7, with TRBD1 matching 7 bases. TRBV23-1 is sorted into the ORF group, with uncertain function. V was pared by 2 bases and J by 3 bases, with 4 bases of the junction left unmatched. This CDR3 is 14 amino acids long. The CDR3 protein is CASSQEGASYEQYV. The CDR3 DNA sequence: TGCGCCAGCAGTCAAGAGGGGGCGAGCTACGAGCAGTACGTC.

The gene calls are TRBV28 and TRBJ2-1; D might be TRBD1 or TRBD2, each matching 5 bases. The CDR3 sequence is 14 residues long. The V gene's germline CDR1 is MDHEN and CDR2 SYDVKM. The ends were cut back, 6 bases at V and 8 bases at J, with 17 bases in the middle. The CDR3 sequence is CASSSGTSWDEQFF. In nucleotides, the CDR3 is TGTGCCAGCAGCTCCGGGACGTCGTGGGATGAGCAGTTCTTC.

The chain carries TRBV12-3 or TRBV12-4 and TRBJ1-1; 7 positions match TRBD1. This CDR3 is 14 amino acids long. J was trimmed by 1 base and V by 7 bases; bases with no gene match: 6. This CDR3 is CASTSTGRNTEAFF. CDR3 sequence (DNA): TGTGCCAGCACTTCGACAGGGCGGAACACTGAAGCTTTCTTT.

The chain links TRBV28 to TRBJ1-3; TRBD1 is a possible D gene (5 bases). CDR3 size: 15 residues. Trimming cost V 7 bases and J 1 base, with 14 bases left between them. The germline V gene encodes CDR1 MDHEN and CDR2 SYDVKM. The CDR3 DNA reads as TGTGCCAGCAACCGAGGGGATTCTTCTGGAAACACCATATATTTT. Its protein product is CASNRGDSSGNTIYF.

The gene calls are TRBV6-2 or TRBV6-3 and TRBJ1-1; unclear D gene. The CDR3 runs to 15 residues. From germline, CDR1 is MNHEY and CDR2 SVGEGT. Between the trimmed V and J ends, which lost 0 bases and 4 bases, there was a span of 12 bases. The CDR3 loop reads CASSYSAAPGTEAFF. Written as DNA, the CDR3 is TGTGCCAGCAGTTACTCAGCGGCCCCAGGCACTGAAGCTTTCTTT.

The rearrangement uses TRBV3-1 and TRBJ2-3; D uncertain. The CDR3 extends over 14 amino acids. Germline assignment: CDR1 LGHDT and CDR2 YNNKEL (reference sequence). Trimming took 2 bases from V and 2 from J, leaving 8 bases between them. The CDR3 protein is CASSQFLPTDTQYF. In nucleotides, the CDR3 is TGTGCCAGCAGCCAATTTTTACCCACAGATACGCAGTATTTT.